This T cell receptor (beta chain) stems from a study of blood T cell repertoires in COVID-19. Turning to the study itself: Both acute and convalescent COVID-19 samples were obtained from the United States, Italy and Spain. T cells, B-cell-depleted T cells, or PBMCs provided the cDNA or gDNA that served as material.

With 0 bases clipped from V and 6 bases from J, the junction kept 6 bases outside the gene matches. Germline loops: CDR1 MNHEY, CDR2 SMNVEV (reference sequence). This CDR3 contains 16 residues. Methods used by the authors: The authors estimated nucleated cell counts from reference gene primer amplification. TCRdb's copy holds only in-frame clones and misses some; the assay was immunoSEQ multiplex PCR. V and J calls and clone size are copied from that table; D and trimming were computed from the DNA. The sample shows 120,000 to 150,000 clones, approximately 83% of them seen only once. The source is a human donor in a cohort sampled during active COVID-19. V gene TRBV27 combines with J gene TRBJ1-5; 9 nucleotides align to TRBD1. Input material: peripheral blood. Here the CDR3 DNA reads TGTGCCAGCAGTTTATCAGGGGACAGGGTTTTTCAGCCCCAGCATTTT. This codes for CASSLSGDRVFQPQHF.